The rows below give T cell receptor beta chains drawn from one sample of a study of response to subunit inactivated influenza vaccine. TCRdb passed the RT-PCR reads through MiXCR, listing each CDR3 protein once. This repertoire shows about half a million distinct CDR3 sequences, 10% to 11% found once; its top ten account for roughly 12%. The sample here was PBMCs from blood, taken 45 days after vaccination. The receptors come from a man in his fifties or sixties who received an inactivated influenza vaccine. CDR3s include the opening cysteine and the closing phenylalanine or tryptophan. A D gene is named only where the DNA matches it firmly. Clone sizes are given selectively: once, few, many, or a class where the clone is expanded.

D gene: TRBD2; J gene: TRBJ2-7; V gene: TRBV18; clone size: -; CDR3 DNA: TGTGCCAGCTCGCGGGGGACTAGCGCCTACGAGCAGTACTTC; CDR3 protein: CASSRGTSAYEQYF
D gene: -; J gene: TRBJ2-5; V gene: TRBV6-1; clone size: -; CDR3 DNA: TGTGCCAGCACCTTAAGCTTCCAAGAGACCCAGTACTTC; CDR3 protein: CASTLSFQETQYF
D gene: -; J gene: TRBJ1-1; V gene: TRBV2; clone size: once; CDR3 DNA: TGTGCCAGCAGTGAATCGGGGACAACGAACACTGAAGCTTTCTTT; CDR3 protein: CASSESGTTNTEAFF
D gene: -; J gene: TRBJ2-4; V gene: TRBV12-3/TRBV12-4; clone size: -; CDR3 DNA: TGTGCCAGCAGTTTGAGGGGCCCCTTAGCCAAAAACATTCAGTACTTC; CDR3 protein: CASSLRGPLAKNIQYF
D gene: -; J gene: TRBJ2-7; V gene: TRBV2; clone size: few; CDR3 DNA: TGTGCCAGCAGTGAAGCTGCCCTGCTGACCTACGAGCAGTACTTC; CDR3 protein: CASSEAALLTYEQYF
D gene: -; J gene: TRBJ1-5; V gene: TRBV5-1; clone size: -; CDR3 DNA: TGCGCCAGCAGCTTGGGAGGCGCGGGTGATCAGCCCCAGCATTTT; CDR3 protein: CASSLGGAGDQPQHF
D gene: TRBD1; J gene: TRBJ2-7; V gene: TRBV3-1; clone size: few; CDR3 DNA: TGTGCCAGCAGCCCTTTAGCTGGGACAGGGGCATACGAGCAGTACTTC; CDR3 protein: CASSPLAGTGAYEQYF
D gene: TRBD1; J gene: TRBJ2-7; V gene: TRBV6-2/TRBV6-3; clone size: few; CDR3 DNA: TGTGCCAGCAGTTACATCCTCGGGACAGCCTACGAGCAGTACTTC; CDR3 protein: CASSYILGTAYEQYF
D gene: TRBD2; J gene: TRBJ2-2; V gene: TRBV10-3; clone size: -; CDR3 DNA: TGTGCCACCCGGGAGGCCGGGGAGCTGTTTTTT; CDR3 protein: CATREAGELFF
D gene: TRBD2; J gene: TRBJ2-1; V gene: TRBV3-1; clone size: -; CDR3 DNA: TGTGCCAGCAGCCAAGGAGCTAGCGGGGGGTCTAGCTCCTACAATGAGCAGTTCTTC; CDR3 protein: CASSQGASGGSSSYNEQFF